This T cell receptor (beta chain) was profiled in a study of blood T cell repertoires in COVID-19. Study context: Sample material is recorded as cDNA or gDNA derived from T cells, B-cell-depleted T cells, or PBMCs.

Trimming cost V 1 base and J 0 bases; bases outside gene matches: 3. CDR3 length: 15 residues. CDR1 is GTSNPN, CDR2 SVGIG, per germline (reference sequence). How the authors handled the data: Quantification of nucleated cells was approximated via reference gene primer amplification. Generated by immunoSEQ multiplex PCR, the TCRdb table keeps only in-frame clones and is missing some. The V and J calls and clone size are taken from that table; D and trimming were inferred from the DNA. The table records 50,000 or so clones, more than 80% of them present only once. The origin of this receptor is a man in his sixties or seventies with active COVID-19. The rearrangement links TRBV30 to TRBJ1-5; 7 bases match TRBD1. Sequenced: peripheral blood. The CDR3 DNA sequence: TGTGCCTGGAGTGGACAGGGCTATAGCAATCAGCCCCAGCATTTT. Its translation: CAWSGQGYSNQPQHF.